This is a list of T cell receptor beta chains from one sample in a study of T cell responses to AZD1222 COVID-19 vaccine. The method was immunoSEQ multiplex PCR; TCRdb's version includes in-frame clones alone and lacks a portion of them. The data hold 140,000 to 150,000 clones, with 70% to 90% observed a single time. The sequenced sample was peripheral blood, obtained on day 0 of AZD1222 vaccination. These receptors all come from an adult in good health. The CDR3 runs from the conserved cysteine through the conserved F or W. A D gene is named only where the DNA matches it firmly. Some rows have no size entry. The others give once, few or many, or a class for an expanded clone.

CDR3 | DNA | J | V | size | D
CASGMGWGASTDTQYF | TGCGCCAGTGGGATGGGATGGGGGGCCTCCACAGATACGCAGTATTTT | TRBJ2-3 | TRBV4-1 | . | .
CASSAGTGVMNTEAFF | TGTGCCAGCAGTGCCGGGACAGGGGTCATGAACACTGAAGCTTTCTTT | TRBJ1-1 | TRBV6-1 | . | TRBD1
CASSERYAGANVLTF | TGTGCCAGCAGTGAACGGTACGCTGGGGCCAACGTCCTGACTTTC | TRBJ2-6 | TRBV6-1 | . | .
CASSLAAGVVLGYTF | TGCGCCAGCAGCTTGGCGGCAGGGGTTGTTCTTGGCTACACCTTC | TRBJ1-2 | TRBV5-1 | . | .
CASSYTGYEQYF | TGTGCCAGCAGTTATACGGGCTACGAGCAGTACTTC | TRBJ2-7 | TRBV6-6 | . | .
CANEAPPGELFF | TGTGCCAACGAGGCCCCCCCCGGGGAGCTGTTTTTT | TRBJ2-2 | TRBV7-9 | few | .
CASGQGRWSGYTF | TGTGCCAGCGGCCAGGGGAGGTGGAGCGGCTACACCTTC | TRBJ1-2 | TRBV9 | . | .
CASSQDGTGGWNEQFF | TGCGCCAGCAGCCAAGATGGGACAGGGGGCTGGAATGAGCAGTTCTTC | TRBJ2-1 | TRBV4-1 | . | TRBD1
CASSTGSGTGTLYGYTF | TGTGCCAGTAGTACAGGGTCCGGGACGGGAACGCTCTATGGCTACACCTTC | TRBJ1-2 | TRBV19 | . | .
CASSYGLEYNEQFF | TGTGCCAGCAGTTATGGTTTAGAATACAATGAGCAGTTCTTC | TRBJ2-1 | TRBV6-5 | . | .
CASSVEQGRNQPQHF | TGTGCCAGCAGTGTCGAACAGGGGCGGAATCAGCCCCAGCATTTT | TRBJ1-5 | TRBV7-2 | . | TRBD1
CASSPGREKGTEAFF | TGTGCCAGCAGCCCCGGGAGGGAGAAGGGCACTGAAGCTTTCTTT | TRBJ1-1 | TRBV14 | . | .
CASSSQGHSNQPQHF | TGTGCCAGCAGCTCGCAGGGGCATAGCAATCAGCCCCAGCATTTT | TRBJ1-5 | TRBV7-2 | . | .
CATGRGGEKLFF | TGTGCCACCGGCAGGGGGGGTGAAAAACTGTTTTTT | TRBJ1-4 | TRBV15 | . | TRBD1
CASKPGGGYGYTF | TGTGCCAGCAAACCAGGGGGCGGCTATGGCTACACCTTC | TRBJ1-2 | TRBV6-5 | . | TRBD1
CASSQPGTHGELFF | TGTGCCAGCAGCCAACCGGGAACCCACGGGGAGCTGTTTTTT | TRBJ2-2 | TRBV14 | . | .
CASSLSTAGNQPQHF | TGTGCCAGCAGCTTATCCACGGCCGGGAATCAGCCCCAGCATTTT | TRBJ1-5 | TRBV7-6 | . | .
CASSLGGQGNYGYTF | TGTGCCAGCAGCTTGGGGGGACAGGGCAACTATGGCTACACCTTC | TRBJ1-2 | TRBV5-4 | . | TRBD1
CASSFGTGNNQPQHF | TGCGCCAGCAGCTTCGGGACAGGTAACAATCAGCCCCAGCATTTT | TRBJ1-5 | TRBV5-1 | . | TRBD1
CASSDSLGDSFWTQYF | TGTGCCAGCAGTGATTCCCTCGGGGACAGTTTTTGGACCCAGTACTTC | TRBJ2-5 | TRBV6-1 | . | TRBD1
CASSEWKGNQPQHF | TGTGCCAGCAGTGAATGGAAGGGGAATCAGCCCCAGCATTTT | TRBJ1-5 | TRBV6-1 | . | .
CASSTGDDYNEQFF | TGTGCCAGTAGTACGGGGGATGACTACAATGAGCAGTTCTTC | TRBJ2-1 | TRBV19 | . | .
CASSYSGTENSPLHF | TGTGCCAGCAGTTATTCCGGGACAGAGAATTCACCCCTCCACTTT | TRBJ1-6 | TRBV2 | . | TRBD1
CASSLDGGPSTEAFF | TGTGCCAGCAGCTTAGACGGGGGACCCAGCACTGAAGCTTTCTTT | TRBJ1-1 | TRBV7-8 | few | .
CATQGQPTNYGYTF | TGTGCCACACAGGGACAGCCCACTAACTATGGCTACACCTTC | TRBJ1-2 | TRBV19 | . | TRBD1
CASSLAGGEQYF | TGTGCCAGCAGCTTAGCGGGAGGCGAGCAGTACTTC | TRBJ2-7 | TRBV11-3 | . | TRBD2
CSALWRNEQFF | TGCAGTGCCCTGTGGCGCAATGAGCAGTTCTTC | TRBJ2-1 | TRBV20-1 | . | .
CASSYSTDGYGYTF | TGTGCCAGCAGTTACTCGACTGATGGCTATGGCTACACCTTC | TRBJ1-2 | TRBV6-5 | . | .
CASSSGTGGGQPQHF | TGTGCCAGCAGCTCTGGGACAGGGGGTGGTCAGCCCCAGCATTTT | TRBJ1-5 | TRBV28 | . | TRBD1
CASSQDYGRTEAFF | TGTGCCAGCAGCCAAGATTACGGGAGGACTGAAGCTTTCTTT | TRBJ1-1 | TRBV4-2 | . | .
CASRASGGSTDTQYF | TGTGCCAGCAGAGCTAGCGGGGGAAGCACAGATACGCAGTATTTT | TRBJ2-3 | TRBV7-2 | . | TRBD2
CASSSTSGRGREQFF | TGCGCCAGCAGCTCCACTAGCGGGAGGGGGAGGGAGCAGTTCTTC | TRBJ2-1 | TRBV5-1 | . | TRBD2
CASSLGQNSYNEQFF | TGCGCCAGCAGCTTGGGACAGAACTCCTACAATGAGCAGTTCTTC | TRBJ2-1 | TRBV5-1 | . | .
CASSSPALGRETQYF | TGTGCCAGCAGCTCCCCTGCCCTCGGGCGGGAGACCCAGTACTTC | TRBJ2-5 | TRBV7-9 | . | .
CASSLVPQRREAFF | TGTGCCAGCAGCCTAGTCCCCCAAAGGCGTGAAGCTTTCTTT | TRBJ1-1 | TRBV7-9 | . | .
CASSSEDSYEQYF | TGTGCCAGCAGTTCGGAGGACTCCTACGAGCAGTACTTC | TRBJ2-7 | TRBV6-2/TRBV6-3 | few | .
CAWSVGATYEQYF | TGTGCCTGGAGTGTGGGGGCAACCTACGAGCAGTACTTC | TRBJ2-7 | TRBV30 | once | .
CASSKDQREDRETQYF | TGTGCCAGCAGCAAAGACCAGCGGGAGGACCGGGAGACCCAGTACTTC | TRBJ2-5 | TRBV21-1 | . | .
CASSPRQAYSYEQYF | TGTGCCAGCAGCCCACGACAGGCGTACTCCTACGAGCAGTACTTC | TRBJ2-7 | TRBV7-9 | few | .
CASSEVRRDGYTF | TGTGCCAGCAGTGAGGTTAGACGGGATGGCTACACCTTC | TRBJ1-2 | TRBV6-1 | . | .
CASSEEIQPQHF | TGTGCCAGCAGTGAAGAAATTCAGCCCCAGCATTTT | TRBJ1-5 | TRBV6-1 | . | .
CASAKADSVEAFF | TGTGCCAGCGCGAAAGCGGACAGTGTTGAAGCTTTCTTT | TRBJ1-1 | TRBV12-3/TRBV12-4 | . | .
CSASAAGLAGINEQFF | TGCAGTGCCAGTGCAGCCGGACTAGCGGGAATAAATGAGCAGTTCTTC | TRBJ2-1 | TRBV20-1 | . | TRBD2
CASSKGLKSNEQFF | TGTGCCAGCAGCAAAGGCCTCAAGAGCAATGAGCAGTTCTTC | TRBJ2-1 | TRBV21-1 | once | .
CASSLEGAYNEQFF | TGCGCCAGCAGCTTGGAGGGGGCCTACAATGAGCAGTTCTTC | TRBJ2-1 | TRBV5-1 | . | .
CASTVGLHSTDTQYF | TGCGCCAGCACCGTCGGACTACATAGCACAGATACGCAGTATTTT | TRBJ2-3 | TRBV5-1 | once | .
CASSLAVGQGTGNTIYF | TGCGCCAGCAGCTTGGCAGTGGGACAGGGGACTGGAAACACCATATATTTT | TRBJ1-3 | TRBV5-1 | . | TRBD1
CAWGRLAPYNEQFF | TGTGCCTGGGGTCGACTAGCGCCCTACAATGAGCAGTTCTTC | TRBJ2-1 | TRBV30 | . | TRBD2
CAISESGGGYGYTF | TGTGCCATCAGTGAGTCGGGAGGCGGCTATGGCTACACCTTC | TRBJ1-2 | TRBV10-3 | . | .
CARIEKVEGEGGYTF | TGTGCCAGGATCGAGAAGGTAGAGGGGGAGGGAGGCTACACCTTC | TRBJ1-2 | TRBV5-3 | . | .
CASSPMGTGANVLTF | TGTGCCAGCTCACCAATGGGGACGGGGGCCAACGTCCTGACTTTC | TRBJ2-6 | TRBV18 | . | .
CASSSLGAADSNQPQHF | TGTGCCAGCAGCTCCCTCGGGGCTGCAGATAGCAATCAGCCCCAGCATTTT | TRBJ1-5 | TRBV11-3 | few | .
CASSSLDSPYEQYF | TGTGCCAGCAGCTCACTAGACAGCCCCTACGAGCAGTACTTC | TRBJ2-7 | TRBV7-2 | few | .
CASSQVAGYGYTF | TGTGCCAGCAGCCAAGTAGCAGGGTATGGCTACACCTTC | TRBJ1-2 | TRBV14 | . | .
CASSRGAANTEAFF | TGCGCCAGCAGCCGAGGGGCTGCGAACACTGAAGCTTTCTTT | TRBJ1-1 | TRBV5-1 | . | .
CASSLGYGTGDEQYF | TGTGCCAGCAGCTTGGGGTACGGCACTGGAGACGAGCAGTACTTC | TRBJ2-7 | TRBV5-6 | . | .
CASSLGPTYGYTF | TGTGCCAGCAGCTTGGGCCCTACGTATGGCTACACCTTC | TRBJ1-2 | TRBV7-8 | . | .